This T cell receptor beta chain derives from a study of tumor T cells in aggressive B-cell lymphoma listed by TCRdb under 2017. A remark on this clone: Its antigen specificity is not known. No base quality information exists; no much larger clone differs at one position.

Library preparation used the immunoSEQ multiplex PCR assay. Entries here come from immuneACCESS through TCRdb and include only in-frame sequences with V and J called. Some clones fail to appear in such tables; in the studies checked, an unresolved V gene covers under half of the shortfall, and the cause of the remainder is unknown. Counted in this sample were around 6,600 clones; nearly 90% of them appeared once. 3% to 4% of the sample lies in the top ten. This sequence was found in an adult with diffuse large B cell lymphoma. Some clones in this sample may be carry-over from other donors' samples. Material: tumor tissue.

CDR3 region: CASSLSQGQPQHF. The DNA sequence reads TGTGCCAGCAGCTTATCTCAGGGGCAGCCCCAGCATTTT. Recombination linked TRBV7-2 to TRBJ1-5, and the D gene may be TRBD1, 6 bases matching. CDR3 length: 13 amino acids, cysteine to phenylalanine. Left in the record is the CDR3 DNA by itself, 39 bases read in frame from the first base. Taken from the germline V gene, the CDR1 and CDR2 loops are SGHTA and FQGNSA. Trimming takes 2 bases from V and 7 bases from J, and the germline ends sit 9 bases apart.